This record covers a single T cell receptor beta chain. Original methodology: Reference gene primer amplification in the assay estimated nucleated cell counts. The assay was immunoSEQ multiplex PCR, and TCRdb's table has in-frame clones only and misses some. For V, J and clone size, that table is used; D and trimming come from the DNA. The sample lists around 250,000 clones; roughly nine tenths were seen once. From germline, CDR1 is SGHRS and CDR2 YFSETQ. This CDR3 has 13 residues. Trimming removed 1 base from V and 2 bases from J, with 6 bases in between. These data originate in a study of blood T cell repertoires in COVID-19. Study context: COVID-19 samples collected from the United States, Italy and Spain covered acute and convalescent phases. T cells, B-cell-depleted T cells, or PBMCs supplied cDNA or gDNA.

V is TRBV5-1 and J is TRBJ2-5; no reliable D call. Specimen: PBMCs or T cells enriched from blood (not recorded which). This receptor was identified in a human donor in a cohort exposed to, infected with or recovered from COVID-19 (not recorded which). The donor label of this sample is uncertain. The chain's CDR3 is CASSLTAQETQYF. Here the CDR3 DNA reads TGCGCCAGCAGCTTGACAGCTCAAGAGACCCAGTACTTC.